This entry lists 27 T cell receptor beta chains sequenced from one sample in a study of cytomegalovirus exposure and HLA in healthy donors. Amplification used 60 Vbeta primers and 13 Jbeta primers. Using immunoSEQ multiplex PCR, the repertoire was profiled, and TCRdb retains in-frame clones only, with some absent. The data show 110,000 or so clones, 82% seen once. Specimen: PBMCs. The receptor set was obtained from a woman aged 18-35 years in good health and CMV-seronegative.

V usage is TRBV5-5 and J usage is TRBJ1-5; D gene ambiguous. Per the germline V gene, CDR1 is SGHKS and CDR2 is YYEKEE (reference sequence). Trimming removed 4 bases at V and 3 bases at J, with 11 bases between. This CDR3 contains 14 residues. CDR3 residues: CASSPSGTNQPQHF. CDR3 bases: TGTGCCAGCAGCCCCTCGGGAACCAATCAGCCCCAGCATTTT.

This clone was recorded once. The chain uses TRBV5-4 and TRBJ1-2, with a weak D call TRBD1 (5 bases). Trimming took off 2 bases at V and 2 bases at J, with 7 bases between the two ends. CDR1 and CDR2 from the germline V gene are SGHNT and YYREEE (reference sequence). CDR3 length equals 13 residues. The CDR3 is CASSLGVNYGYTF. CDR3 bases: TGTGCCAGCAGCTTAGGGGTAAACTATGGCTACACCTTC.

The genes are TRBV18 and TRBJ2-5; D ambiguous. The CDR3 runs 12 residues. CDR1 KGHSH and CDR2 LQKENI come from the germline V gene. The V end was cut by 3 bases, the J end by 5 bases, with 7 bases between. CDR3 in amino acids: CASSPPQETQYF. The CDR3, as DNA: TGTGCCAGCTCACCCCCCCAGGAGACCCAGTACTTC.

The J gene is TRBJ1-2, the V gene TRBV29-1; tentatively, D is TRBD1 (5 bases). V was trimmed by 5 bases and J by 4 bases, leaving 14 bases between them. Germline CDR1 is SQVTM and CDR2 is ANQGSEA. CDR3 length equals 13 residues. The CDR3 DNA follows: TGCAGCGTTTTAATGGGGCAGTCCTATGGCTACACCTTC. Protein product: CSVLMGQSYGYTF.

The V gene is TRBV30, the J gene TRBJ2-5; 7 positions agree with TRBD1. Germline-derived CDR1 and CDR2 are GTSNPN and SVGIG (reference sequence). The CDR3 extends over 15 amino acids. V was clipped by 2 bases and J by 0 bases; unmatched bases: 6. The CDR3 region has the DNA TGTGCCTGGAGTCGAGGGGGCAGCAACCAAGAGACCCAGTACTTC. Amino acids: CAWSRGGSNQETQYF. The whole variable domain, remainder taken from reference TRBV30 and TRBJ2-5, is SQTIHQWPATLVQPVGSPLSLECTVEGTSNPNLYWYRQAAGRGLQLLFYSVGIGQISSEVPQNLSASRPQDRQFILSSKKLLLSDSGFYLCAWSRGGSNQETQYFGPGTRLLVL.

The chain carries TRBV2 and TRBJ2-3; D is possibly TRBD1 (6 bases). V dropped 6 bases and J dropped 10 bases, with 11 bases sitting between them. The CDR3 consists of 11 residues. Germline V CDR1 and CDR2: SNHLY, FYNNEI. CDR3 sequence (DNA): TGTGCCAGCAGCACAGGGCTTTCGCAGTATTTT. This encodes CASSTGLSQYF.

The chain employs TRBV4-2 and TRBJ2-1; D is perhaps TRBD2 (6 bases). V was cut by 3 bases and J by 6 bases, with 12 bases left in between. CDR3 length: 14 amino acids. Germline CDR1 LGHNA, CDR2 YNFKEQ. The CDR3 region is CASSQPGLSNEQFF. In DNA form, the CDR3 reads TGTGCCAGCAGCCAGCCGGGACTGAGCAATGAGCAGTTCTTC.

The chain is built from TRBV28 and TRBJ2-7, with 8 positions matching TRBD2. The length of the CDR3 is 15 residues. Looked up from germline, CDR1 is MDHEN and CDR2 is SYDVKM. Trimming removed 6 bases from V and 4 bases from J; junction bases left unmatched: 11. Here the CDR3 reads CASSGRSGGYYEQYV. CDR3 nucleotides: TGTGCCAGCAGCGGCCGGAGCGGGGGTTATTACGAGCAGTACGTC.

This chain links TRBV10-2 with TRBJ2-3; a possible D gene is TRBD2 (7 bases). This CDR3 is built from 15 residues. Germline CDR1 reads WSHSY; CDR2 reads SAAADI. V was clipped by 11 bases and J by 5 bases, with 23 bases between them. The CDR3 spells CAAGVPGGLQDTQYF. CDR3 nucleotides: TGCGCCGCTGGGGTTCCGGGGGGCCTTCAAGATACGCAGTATTTT.

This clone was seen once. V and J are TRBV27 and TRBJ1-2; 10 bases match TRBD1. CDR1 and CDR2 from the germline V gene are MNHEY and SMNVEV (reference sequence). CDR3 length equals 18 residues. Trimming took 1 base from V and 4 from J; bases not matched to a gene: 12. The CDR3 region has the DNA TGTGCCAGCAGTTTATACGACAGGGGGCCTCTCAACATCTATGGCTACACCTTC. This translates into CASSLYDRGPLNIYGYTF.

This clone appeared a few times. This chain uses TRBV10-3 with TRBJ2-3; D is unclear. With 0 bases removed from V and 2 bases from J, the gap between germline ends came to 9 bases. The CDR3 contains 15 residues. Germline lookup yields CDR1 ENHRY and CDR2 SYGVKD. The CDR3 bases are TGTGCCATCAGTGAGTCTAGCCCTCTCACAGATACGCAGTATTTT. Its protein is CAISESSPLTDTQYF.

With respect to this clone: Different DNA sequences within this sample yield the same CDR3. The chain joins TRBV18 to TRBJ2-7, with TRBD1 identical over 11 bases. With 0 bases clipped from V and 3 bases from J, the junction kept 1 base outside the gene matches. The germline gives CDR1 KGHSH, CDR2 LQKENI. This CDR3 contains 15 residues. The CDR3 reads CASSPPGQGVYEQYF. CDR3 bases: TGTGCCAGCTCACCACCGGGACAGGGGGTCTACGAGCAGTACTTC.

This clone has a single count. The chain has TRBV4-3 and TRBJ1-2; TRBD1 matches 11 bases. Germline trimming cut 0 bases from V and 4 bases from J; bases unmatched to any gene: 10. CDR3 length: 18 amino acids. Germline V gives CDR1 LGHNA, CDR2 YSLEER. CDR3 residues: CASSQDLGQGAAGYGYTF. CDR3 DNA sequence: TGCGCCAGCAGCCAAGATCTAGGACAGGGGGCGGCGGGCTATGGCTACACCTTC.

V is TRBV5-5 and J is TRBJ2-1; TRBD1 matches 9 bases. With 4 bases clipped from V and 8 bases from J, the junction kept 10 bases outside the gene matches. Per germline, CDR1 SGHKS and CDR2 YYEKEE (reference sequence). This CDR3 has 15 residues. The CDR3 DNA reads as TGTGCCAGCAGCCAGGAACAGGGGGCGCGTTATGAGCAGTTCTTC. Translated: CASSQEQGARYEQFF.

This clone was seen once. The rearrangement uses TRBV6-5 and TRBJ1-2; weak D call: TRBD1 (5 bases). Trimming removed 6 bases at V and 2 bases at J, with 16 bases between. The CDR3 extends over 15 amino acids. The germline V gene encodes CDR1 MNHEY and CDR2 SVGAGI. CDR3 sequence (DNA): TGTGCCAGCAGACCGCGGGGGGGTCGAAACTATGGCTACACCTTC. Protein: CASRPRGGRNYGYTF.

The sample holds one count of this clone. The chain combines TRBV19 with TRBJ1-1; D might be TRBD1 (5 bases). CDR3 size: 15 residues. CDR1 is LNHDA, CDR2 SQIVND, per germline (reference sequence). V dropped 9 bases and J dropped 0 bases, with 17 bases sitting between them. CDR3 bases: TGTGCCAGCGCCAGCGGGGGGAACATGAACACTGAAGCTTTCTTT. Translated, it gives CASASGGNMNTEAFF. Together with reference TRBV19 and TRBJ1-1, the CDR3 gives the full variable domain: DGGITQSPKYLFRKEGQNVTLSCEQNLNHDAMYWYRQDPGQGLRLIYYSQIVNDFQKGDIAEGYSVSREKKESFPLTVTSAQKNPTAFYLCASASGGNMNTEAFFGQGTRLTVV.

About this clone itself: A read error is the likely source, as a far larger clone sits one nucleotide away. The chain employs TRBV6-4 and TRBJ2-3, with D perhaps TRBD1 (5 bases). CDR3 size: 13 residues. Germline V CDR1 and CDR2: MRHNA, SNTAGT. The CDR3 DNA is TGTGCCTGCAGTAAGACAGAGACAGATACGCAGTATTTT. Protein product: CACSKTETDTQYF.

This clone was seen only once. The chain links TRBV6-1 to TRBJ1-2; 7 bases line up with TRBD1. The CDR3 covers 13 residues. The ends lost 3 bases at V and 7 bases at J; junction bases unmatched: 5. CDR1 and CDR2 from the germline V gene are MNHNS and SASEGT. CDR3 coding DNA: TGTGCCAGCAGTGAGCAGGGGGAAGGTGGCTACACCTTC. Translating gives CASSEQGEGGYTF.

A few counts support this clone. A far more abundant clone sits one base away, making this likely a read error. Other DNA variants within this sample encode the same CDR3. The chain combines TRBV30 with TRBJ1-5; 7 bases line up with TRBD1. The CDR3 length is 11 residues. Germline V gene sequence: CDR1 GTSNPN, CDR2 SVGIG (reference sequence). The CDR3 nucleotides are TGTGCCTGGAGTACGGGACAGCCGCAGCATTTT. Translation: CAWSTGQPQHF.

The chain carries TRBV19 and TRBJ2-2; D uncertain. The CDR3 consists of 13 residues. Per germline, CDR1 LNHDA and CDR2 SQIVND (reference sequence). Trimming left V 6 bases short and J 10 bases short, with 15 bases between. For the CDR3, the DNA is TGTGCCAGTAGCCCCCTTTTGGGCTTGGAGCTGTTTTTT. Protein product: CASSPLLGLELFF. The whole variable domain, filled in from reference TRBV19 and TRBJ2-2, reads DGGITQSPKYLFRKEGQNVTLSCEQNLNHDAMYWYRQDPGQGLRLIYYSQIVNDFQKGDIAEGYSVSREKKESFPLTVTSAQKNPTAFYLCASSPLLGLELFFGEGSRLTVL.

The V call is TRBV19, the J call TRBJ2-3; D gene ambiguous. The germline CDR1 and CDR2 sequences are LNHDA and SQIVND (reference sequence). The CDR3 runs 13 residues. V was shortened by 6 bases and J by 0 bases, with 7 bases between the two germline ends. For the CDR3, the DNA is TGTGCCAGTAGCCCGGTTAGCACAGATACGCAGTATTTT. This codes for CASSPVSTDTQYF.

The J gene is TRBJ1-2, the V gene TRBV18, with 10 bases lining up with TRBD1. J lost 4 bases, V lost 4 bases, and 6 bases had no gene match. The germline CDR1 and CDR2 sequences are KGHSH and LQKENI. The CDR3 sequence is 15 residues long. CDR3 amino acids: CASSLEGQGIYGYTF. CDR3 nucleotide sequence: TGTGCCAGCTCACTAGAGGGACAGGGGATCTATGGCTACACCTTC.

As DNA, the CDR3 is TGCGCCAGCAGCCAAGAACAGGCGAACACTGAAGCTTTCTTT. This sequence encodes CASSQEQANTEAFF. The V call is TRBV4-1, the J call TRBJ1-1; D might be TRBD1 (5 bases). Per germline, CDR1 MGHRA and CDR2 YSYEKL. V was cut by 0 bases and J by 1 base, with 6 bases left in between. CDR3 length: 14 amino acids.

This clone was found a few times. The chain joins TRBV7-2 to TRBJ2-7, with TRBD1 matching 10 bases. There are 14 residues in the CDR3. Losses at the gene ends were 3 bases for V and 3 bases for J; bases not matched to a gene: 2. The germline gives CDR1 SGHTA, CDR2 FQGNSA. The CDR3 coding sequence is TGTGCCAGCAGCTTCGGACAGGGGGACTACGAGCAGTACTTC. Its translation: CASSFGQGDYEQYF.

This clone was counted between two and nine times. The chain is built from TRBV18 and TRBJ1-4; D is possibly TRBD1 (5 bases). V gave up 6 bases and J gave up 7 bases, with 15 bases separating them. The germline V gene has CDR1 KGHSH and CDR2 LQKENI. The length of the CDR3 is 14 residues. CDR3 coding DNA: TGTGCCAGCTCCTCGGGTTCAGGGCGTGAAAAACTGTTTTTT. It translates to CASSSGSGREKLFF.

This chain joins TRBV14 and TRBJ2-5; a weak D match, TRBD1 (6 bases). CDR1 is SGHDN and CDR2 is FVKESK in the germline V gene. Trimming stripped 4 bases from V and 0 bases from J, with 9 bases between. The CDR3 length is 14 residues. The DNA of the CDR3 is TGTGCCAGCAGCCTCGGGACAAACCAAGAGACCCAGTACTTC. Amino acids: CASSLGTNQETQYF.

The genes are TRBV7-9 and TRBJ2-1, with 14 bases fitting TRBD2. Per the germline V gene, CDR1 is SEHNR and CDR2 is FQNEAQ (reference sequence). The CDR3 length is 16 residues. Trimming at V came to 6 bases and at J to 8 bases, leaving 9 bases not matched to a gene. The CDR3 DNA reads TGTGCCAGCAGTCGACTAGCGGGAGGGCCTGTCTATGAGCAGTTCTTC. It yields the protein CASSRLAGGPVYEQFF.